This T cell receptor (beta chain) was found in a study of graft-versus-host responses after intestinal transplantation. Turning to the study itself: Each patient got anti-thymocyte globulin induction, then tacrolimus and steroids for two to four years. Findings and caveats of the study: Subjects displaying graft-donor T cell macrochimerism possessed elevated graft-versus-host to host-versus-graft clonal ratios inside allografts.

In regard to this clone: Its antigen is as yet unknown.

Assay: immunoSEQ multiplex PCR; the TCRdb copy retains only in-frame clones and omits some. The sample shows tens of thousands of clones, just under 95% of them seen only once. The source is a human donor who received an intestinal transplant. Material: unstimulated CD4+ T cells sorted from spleen or lymph node cells, obtained before intestinal transplant.

Here the CDR3 reads CASSLDHMDRATDTQYF. CDR3 DNA sequence: TGTGCCAGCAGCTTAGATCATATGGACAGGGCCACAGATACGCAGTATTTT. The chain combines TRBV11-3 with TRBJ2-3; 8 bases match TRBD1. The V segment lost 0 bases and the J segment 2 bases; nucleotides outside the gene matches: 7. The germline gives CDR1 SGHNT, CDR2 YENEEA. This CDR3 region has 17 residues.